Presented here are 5 T cell receptor beta chains from one specimen sequenced in a study of blood T cell repertoires in COVID-19 (dated by TCRdb to between 2020 and 2021). Libraries were made using the immunoSEQ multiplex PCR assay. The clones in this table, taken by TCRdb from immuneACCESS, are in-frame only. Not every clone is retained; where verified, under half of the shortfall comes from an unresolved V gene, and the cause of the rest is unknown. The sample records roughly 300,000 clones, 85% to 90% of which are singletons. The leading ten clones occupy 8% to 13% of the sample. The sequenced sample was PBMCs or T cells enriched from blood (not recorded which). The receptor set was obtained from a woman under 30 who had recovered from COVID-19.

The chain uses TRBV9 and TRBJ1-1; possible D gene TRBD1, 5 bases. The germline V gene encodes CDR1 SGDLS and CDR2 YYNGEE. The CDR3 has 15 residues. V was pared by 0 bases and J by 2 bases, with 11 bases between. The DNA of the CDR3 is TGTGCCAGCAGCGTAGACCCCGACAGCAACACTGAAGCTTTCTTT. It codes for CASSVDPDSNTEAFF.

The chain recombines TRBV4-2 with TRBJ2-7; TRBD1 aligns across 7 bases. The V gene's germline CDR1 is LGHNA and CDR2 YNFKEQ. The junction had 6 bases not matched to a gene; V was cut back by 4 bases and J by 0 bases. The length of the CDR3 is 15 residues. The CDR3 region is CASSRGQEFSYEQYF. The CDR3 DNA is TGTGCCAGCAGCCGAGGACAGGAGTTCTCCTACGAGCAGTACTTC.

The count of this clone is one. The chain employs TRBV7-9 and TRBJ2-3; D possibly corresponds to TRBD1 (6 bases). V was clipped by 5 bases and J by 0 bases, with 18 bases between them. Germline CDR1 and CDR2: SEHNR and FQNEAQ (reference sequence). The CDR3 has 17 residues. DNA of the CDR3: TGTGCCAGCAGCCCTGGAGCAGGGGCCCTTAGCACAGATACGCAGTATTTT. As protein: CASSPGAGALSTDTQYF.

A word on this clone: Within the sample, other DNA sequences also encode this same CDR3. The rearrangement links TRBV6-5 to TRBJ1-5; the match to TRBD1 covers 9 bases. The J segment lost 1 base and the V segment lost 6 bases, leaving 1 base of the junction unmatched. The CDR3 is made up of 14 amino acids. The germline V gene has CDR1 MNHEY and CDR2 SVGAGI. The CDR3 coding sequence is TGTGCCAGCAGAGGGACAGGGAGCAATCAGCCCCAGCATTTT. Protein product: CASRGTGSNQPQHF.

This chain joins TRBV25-1 and TRBJ2-1; TRBD2 aligns across 8 bases. V lost 3 bases and J lost 8; bases outside the gene matches: 15. CDR1 MGHDK and CDR2 SYGVNS come from the germline V gene. This CDR3 has 17 amino acids. The CDR3 here is CASSDPRGLAGGDEQFF. The CDR3 DNA follows: TGTGCCAGCAGTGACCCCCGGGGCCTAGCGGGTGGGGATGAGCAGTTCTTC.